This TCR beta chain was documented in a study of blood T cells in healthy people across ages. General study results and limits: It was held that diversity estimates obtained from one million T cells represented underestimates.

Using a J-beta primer mix together with a sample-barcoded 5' primer, a second PCR was run for roughly 6 to 11 cycles. From the 5' RACE reads, TCRdb called clonotypes with MiXCR, one entry per CDR3 protein. The profile shows some 900,000 distinct CDR3 sequences, under 50% of them singletons. V gave up 1 base and J gave up 4 bases, with 11 bases separating them. Germline V gene sequence: CDR1 SEHNR, CDR2 FQNEAQ (reference sequence). The CDR3 is 15 amino acids. Notes on this clonotype: Its specificity is not known.

In each sample, at least 7 million PBMCs were isolated. This receptor was taken from a man aged 30 to 39 in good health. V and J are TRBV7-9 and TRBJ1-5; TRBD1 might be the D (5 bases). The sequenced sample was blood. The CDR3 DNA reads TGTGCCAGCAGCTTAGGAGGGGATGATAATCAGCCCCAGCATTTT. This encodes CASSLGGDDNQPQHF.